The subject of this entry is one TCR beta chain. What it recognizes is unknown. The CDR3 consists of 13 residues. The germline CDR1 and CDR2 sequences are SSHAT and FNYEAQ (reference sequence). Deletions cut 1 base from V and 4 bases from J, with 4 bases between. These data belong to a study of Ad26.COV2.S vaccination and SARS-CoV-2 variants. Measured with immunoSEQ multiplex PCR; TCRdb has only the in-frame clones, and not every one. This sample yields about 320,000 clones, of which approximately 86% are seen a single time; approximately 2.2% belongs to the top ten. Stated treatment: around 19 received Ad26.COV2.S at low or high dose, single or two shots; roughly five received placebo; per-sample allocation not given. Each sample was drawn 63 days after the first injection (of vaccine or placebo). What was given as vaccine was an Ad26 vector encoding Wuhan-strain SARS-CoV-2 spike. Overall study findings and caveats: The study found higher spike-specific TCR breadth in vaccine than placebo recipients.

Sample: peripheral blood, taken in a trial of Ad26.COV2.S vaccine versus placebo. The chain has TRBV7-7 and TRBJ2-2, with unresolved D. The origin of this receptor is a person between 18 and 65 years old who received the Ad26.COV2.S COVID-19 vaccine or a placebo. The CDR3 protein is CASSLDRTGELFF. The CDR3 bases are TGTGCCAGCAGCTTAGATCGCACCGGGGAGCTGTTTTTT. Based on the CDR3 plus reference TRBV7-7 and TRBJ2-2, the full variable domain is GAGVSQSPRYKVTKRGQDVTLRCDPISSHATLYWYQQALGQGPEFLTYFNYEAQPDKSGLPSDRFSAERPEGSISTLTIQRTEQRDSAMYRCASSLDRTGELFFGEGSRLTVL.